What follows are 8 T cell receptor beta chains derived from one specimen sequenced in a study of preoperative IRX-2 immunotherapy in early breast cancer (dated by TCRdb to between 2019 and 2020). To prepare the library, the immunoSEQ multiplex PCR assay was applied. TCRdb obtained this table from immuneACCESS and retained in-frame rearrangements with V and J assigned. These tables miss some clones; where compared with another copy, unresolved V genes account for less than half of the shortfall, and the remainder is unexplained. The table for this sample lists roughly 99,000 clones; roughly 88% of them were counted only once. The biggest ten clones account for roughly 1.9% of the sample. Reading the label with the study, this specimen's treatment or condition is: preoperative locoregional IRX-2 cytokine immunotherapy. Sample: tumor tissue, taken after IRX-2 immunotherapy. These receptors originate from a human donor with breast cancer.

V and J are TRBV6-8 and TRBJ2-3; D is perhaps TRBD1 (5 bases). V shed 5 bases and J shed 0 bases, with 9 bases lying between them. This CDR3 is 14 amino acids long. The germline CDR1 and CDR2 sequences are MNHGY and SAAAGT. The CDR3 coding sequence is TGTGCCAGCAGTCTGCCAGGGAGCACAGATACGCAGTATTTT. This sequence encodes CASSLPGSTDTQYF.

This chain connects TRBV30 to TRBJ1-5; D might be TRBD1 (5 bases). Germline-derived CDR1 and CDR2 are GTSNPN and SVGIG (reference sequence). V lost 1 base and J lost 0, with 7 bases in between. CDR3 size: 14 residues. CDR3 sequence: CAWSGGNSNQPQHF. The DNA for the CDR3 is TGTGCCTGGAGTGGGGGGAATAGCAATCAGCCCCAGCATTTT.

The V and J genes are TRBV5-1 and TRBJ2-3, with D possibly TRBD2 on 6 matching bases. This CDR3 is 16 amino acids long. Trimming cost V 4 bases and J 0 bases, with 15 bases left between them. In germline, CDR1 is SGHRS, CDR2 YFSETQ. CDR3 nucleotides: TGCGCCAGCAGCCCCGGGGGTAGCGGAAGCACAGATACGCAGTATTTT. This codes for CASSPGGSGSTDTQYF.

The rearrangement uses TRBV11-1 and TRBJ2-3, with D perhaps TRBD2 (5 bases). Germline CDR1 SGHAT, CDR2 FQDESV (reference sequence). The CDR3 extends over 14 amino acids. V lost 1 base to trimming and J lost 2 bases, with 7 bases between them. CDR3 residues: CASSLDRDTDTQYF. The CDR3 bases are TGTGCCAGCAGCTTAGATCGGGACACAGATACGCAGTATTTT.

V gene TRBV6-9 combines with J gene TRBJ1-3; tentative D call: TRBD1 (5 bases). The CDR3 consists of 16 residues. V shed 7 bases and J shed 0 bases, with 16 bases lying between them. The V gene's germline CDR1 is MNHGY and CDR2 SVAAGI. The CDR3 nucleotides are TGTGCCAGCACGGGATTAGGGGTGACCTCTGGAAACACCATATATTTT. Protein sequence: CASTGLGVTSGNTIYF.

The chain uses TRBV6-8 and TRBJ1-2; TRBD1 matches at 7 bases. In germline, CDR1 is MNHGY, CDR2 SAAAGT. The CDR3 consists of 13 residues. V dropped 10 bases and J dropped 0; count of bases not matched to a gene: 5. The DNA for the CDR3 is TGTGCCATCGCTGGGACAGCTAACTATGGCTACACCTTC. It encodes CAIAGTANYGYTF.

The chain couples TRBV19 to TRBJ1-2, with D tentatively TRBD1 (5 bases). The CDR3 contains 11 residues. The V gene's germline CDR1 is LNHDA and CDR2 SQIVND (reference sequence). The germline V and J ends were trimmed by 7 bases and 7 bases, with 10 bases remaining between them. CDR3 coding DNA: TGTGCCAGTACCCCGGGGACTGGCTACACCTTC. Its protein is CASTPGTGYTF.

The rearrangement uses TRBV7-1 and TRBJ2-1, with a possible D match to TRBD1 (6 bases). TRBV7-1 is recorded as an ORF, its role being uncertain. The CDR3 spans 13 residues. V lost 5 bases and J 5 bases, leaving 10 bases between the germline ends. CDR3 nucleotides: TGTGCCAGCAGCCCTGGACAGAACAATGAGCAGTTCTTC. It encodes CASSPGQNNEQFF.